These T cell receptor beta chains were read from a single sample in a study of cytomegalovirus exposure and HLA in healthy donors. Profiled with immunoSEQ multiplex PCR; TCRdb holds only in-frame clones, not every one. This table has fewer than 150,000 clones, around 76% appearing once. The sequenced sample was PBMCs. The receptors shown here come from a man aged 45-65 years in good health and CMV-seropositive. CDR3s include the opening cysteine and the closing phenylalanine or tryptophan. The order of the fields is J gene, V gene, D gene, clone size, CDR3 protein, CDR3 DNA. A D gene is named only where the DNA matches it firmly. The listing skips clone size in some rows; elsewhere it reads once, few, many or a size class.

TRBJ1-3 | TRBV5-4 | TRBD1 | - | CASSGGTGDPLGGNTIYF | TGTGCCAGCAGCGGCGGGACAGGGGACCCCTTAGGTGGAAACACCATATATTTT
TRBJ1-6 | TRBV13 | - | - | CASSLGTTPGYSPLHF | TGTGCCAGCAGCTTAGGGACCACACCGGGTTATTCACCCCTCCACTTT
TRBJ1-5 | TRBV6-5 | TRBD1 | - | CASSYRGLDGNQPQHF | TGTGCCAGCAGTTACAGGGGGCTCGACGGCAATCAGCCCCAGCATTTT
TRBJ2-7 | TRBV27 | - | - | CASSLSGHGGNRASYEQYF | TGTGCCAGCAGTTTATCAGGCCACGGCGGTAATAGAGCGTCCTACGAGCAGTACTTC
TRBJ2-7 | TRBV6-1 | TRBD1 | once | CATRVGTGSYEQYF | TGTGCCACTCGCGTTGGGACAGGGTCCTACGAGCAGTACTTC
TRBJ2-3 | TRBV2 | TRBD2 | - | CASSVSGWGGHTQYF | TGTGCCAGCAGTGTTAGCGGGTGGGGCGGGCATACGCAGTATTTT
TRBJ2-5 | TRBV6-5 | TRBD2 | once | CASSPSGGSRQYF | TGTGCCAGCAGTCCCTCGGGAGGGAGCCGGCAGTACTTC
TRBJ1-2 | TRBV18 | - | - | CASSPGATGNYGYTF | TGTGCCAGCTCACCGGGGGCCACAGGGAACTATGGCTACACCTTC
TRBJ2-2 | TRBV6-4 | TRBD2 | - | CASSDSGSGGVTGELFF | TGTGCCAGCAGTGACTCGGGTAGCGGGGGCGTCACCGGGGAGCTGTTTTTT
TRBJ2-1 | TRBV29-1 | TRBD1 | few | CSVYRDSNEQFF | TGCAGCGTCTACCGGGACAGCAATGAGCAGTTCTTC
TRBJ2-2 | TRBV5-4 | - | - | CASTLGGRPTGELFF | TGTGCCAGCACCCTTGGGGGGAGGCCCACCGGGGAGCTGTTTTTT
TRBJ2-7 | TRBV9 | TRBD2 | - | CASSVGGAAGGVEQYF | TGTGCCAGCAGCGTAGGGGGGGCAGCGGGAGGTGTCGAGCAGTACTTC
TRBJ1-1 | TRBV28 | - | once | CASSLIRVGTEAFF | TGTGCCAGCAGTTTAATCAGGGTTGGGACTGAAGCTTTCTTT
TRBJ2-7 | TRBV6-6 | - | few | CASSYSNPGAYEQYF | TGTGCCAGCAGTTACTCGAATCCAGGGGCCTACGAGCAGTACTTC
TRBJ1-2 | TRBV5-1 | - | - | CASSVGGGRYGYTF | TGCGCCAGCAGTGTTGGGGGGGGCCGGTATGGCTACACCTTC
TRBJ1-2 | TRBV9 | - | - | CASSFNRQALGYTF | TGTGCCAGCAGCTTTAACCGACAGGCCCTTGGCTACACCTTC
TRBJ2-3 | TRBV2 | - | - | CASSDSPGSDTQYF | TGTGCCAGCAGTGACTCCCCGGGGTCAGATACGCAGTATTTT
TRBJ1-6 | TRBV2 | TRBD1 | - | CASRGTGDPPLHF | TGTGCCAGCAGAGGGACAGGGGACCCACCCCTCCACTTT
TRBJ2-7 | TRBV19 | - | few | CASSKGPQGPREQYF | TGTGCCAGTAGTAAAGGCCCTCAGGGGCCGCGGGAGCAGTACTTC
TRBJ2-5 | TRBV7-2 | TRBD2 | once | CASKEPGGPQTQYF | TGTGCCAGCAAAGAACCGGGAGGGCCGCAGACCCAGTACTTC
TRBJ2-2 | TRBV19 | - | - | CASIGGVGTGELFF | TGTGCCAGTATCGGAGGGGTGGGCACCGGGGAGCTGTTTTTT
TRBJ2-3 | TRBV14 | TRBD2 | once | CASSPDSGRITQYF | TGTGCCAGCAGCCCGGATAGCGGGAGAATCACGCAGTATTTT
TRBJ1-4 | TRBV6-1 | TRBD1 | - | CASSAGQGESEKLFF | TGTGCCAGCAGTGCAGGACAGGGGGAGAGTGAAAAACTGTTTTTT
TRBJ2-2 | TRBV27 | TRBD1 | - | CASSLGTGVVGELFF | TGTGCCAGCAGTTTGGGGACAGGCGTAGTCGGGGAGCTGTTTTTT
TRBJ2-7 | TRBV7-2 | TRBD1 | once | CARSFGTGSYEQYF | TGTGCCAGAAGCTTCGGGACAGGATCCTACGAGCAGTACTTC
TRBJ2-3 | TRBV7-9 | - | - | CASEPPRFGADTQYF | TGTGCCAGCGAACCCCCGCGGTTCGGGGCAGATACGCAGTATTTT
TRBJ2-2 | TRBV28 | TRBD1 | - | CASSFQGETGELFF | TGTGCCAGCAGTTTTCAGGGGGAAACCGGGGAGCTGTTTTTT
TRBJ1-3 | TRBV7-9 | - | - | CASFWGDGDSGNTIYF | TGTGCCAGTTTTTGGGGGGACGGTGACTCTGGAAACACCATATATTTT
TRBJ2-2 | TRBV4-1 | - | - | CASSSRDFLPGELFF | TGCGCCAGCAGCTCCCGGGACTTTCTCCCCGGGGAGCTGTTTTTT
TRBJ2-1 | TRBV18 | TRBD2 | - | CASSPPRTSGYLSYNEQFF | TGTGCCAGCTCACCACCTAGGACTAGCGGTTACCTCTCCTACAATGAGCAGTTCTTC
TRBJ1-2 | TRBV5-1 | - | - | CASSPRDSSLNYGYTF | TGCGCCAGCAGCCCACGAGACAGTTCACTTAACTATGGCTACACCTTC
TRBJ1-6 | TRBV18 | TRBD1 | - | CASSLNKGTAVSLHF | TGTGCCAGCTCGCTTAATAAGGGGACAGCGGTATCCCTCCACTTT
TRBJ1-5 | TRBV15 | TRBD1 | - | CATSRGDRGIQPQHF | TGTGCCACCAGCAGAGGGGACAGGGGTATTCAGCCCCAGCATTTT
TRBJ2-7 | TRBV5-6 | TRBD2 | - | CATSNPGTSGSEQYF | TGTGCCACTTCAAACCCCGGGACTAGCGGGAGCGAGCAGTACTTC
TRBJ1-3 | TRBV5-1 | - | few | CASSLGQSSGNTIYF | TGCGCCAGCAGCTTGGGACAGAGCTCTGGAAACACCATATATTTT
TRBJ2-1 | TRBV5-1 | - | - | CASSLGESSYNEQFF | TGCGCCAGCAGCTTGGGAGAGAGCTCCTACAATGAGCAGTTCTTC
TRBJ1-6 | TRBV18 | TRBD1 | - | CASSPNRGDNSPLHF | TGTGCCAGCTCACCCAACAGGGGAGATAATTCACCCCTCCACTTT
TRBJ1-2 | TRBV15 | TRBD1 | few | CATSREDRIYGYTF | TGTGCCACCAGCAGAGAGGACAGGATATATGGCTACACCTTC